The 10 T cell receptor beta chains in this list originate from one sample, sequenced in a study of beta chain features in type 1 diabetes. Expressed TCRB transcripts were sequenced because the entire RNA isolate underwent reverse transcription. Some clones are missing from TCRdb's copy, which holds only in-frame ones; the method was immunoSEQ multiplex PCR. The top ten hold around 0.02% of the sample, which has hundreds of thousands of clones, 17% seen once. The sequenced material came from naive CD4+ T cells from blood. These receptors all come from a woman younger than 30 in good health.

There are a few counts of this clone. In the same sample, other DNA sequences code for this CDR3. This chain links TRBV10-3 with TRBJ1-1, with D tentatively TRBD1 (5 bases). Between the trimmed V and J ends, which lost 4 bases and 2 bases, there was a span of 8 bases. CDR1 is ENHRY, CDR2 SYGVKD, per germline. The CDR3 totals 13 residues. CDR3 DNA sequence: TGTGCCATCAGTGGACAGCCTAACACTGAAGCTTTCTTT. Translated: CAISGQPNTEAFF.

A few counts support this clone. The chain links TRBV18 to TRBJ2-1, with D hard to call. The CDR3 is made up of 13 amino acids. The V and J ends lost 0 bases and 4 bases respectively, with 4 bases between them. From germline, CDR1 is KGHSH and CDR2 LQKENI. CDR3: CASSPPFYNEQFF. The CDR3 DNA is TGTGCCAGCTCACCACCCTTTTACAATGAGCAGTTCTTC.

The chain uses TRBV4-3 and TRBJ2-7; D possibly corresponds to TRBD2 (6 bases). Germline V CDR1 and CDR2: LGHNA, YSLEER. This CDR3 is built from 16 residues. V was cut by 3 bases and J by 2 bases, with 17 bases left in between. The CDR3 DNA is TGCGCCAGCAGCCAGTACATTGGAGGGCCTGCCTACGAGCAGTACTTC. Translated: CASSQYIGGPAYEQYF.

The rearrangement uses TRBV7-9 and TRBJ1-2, with 7 bases that match TRBD1. The junction had 5 bases not matched to a gene; V was cut back by 5 bases and J by 5 bases. This CDR3 region has 13 residues. Germline CDR1 and CDR2: SEHNR and FQNEAQ (reference sequence). The CDR3 DNA is TGTGCCAGCAGCCAACGGGGACAGTATGGCTACACCTTC. The encoded protein is CASSQRGQYGYTF.

About this clone itself: The identical CDR3 is also encoded by other nucleotide sequences in the sample. The rearrangement links TRBV7-2 to TRBJ2-3; TRBD2 agrees at 11 bases. The V gene's germline CDR1 is SGHTA and CDR2 FQGNSA. The CDR3 has 15 amino acids. The V and J ends lost 2 bases and 4 bases, in that order; junction bases with no gene match: 2. The CDR3 nucleotides are TGTGCCAGCAGCTTAACTAGCGGGAGTGCAGATACGCAGTATTTT. This sequence encodes CASSLTSGSADTQYF.

The chain carries TRBV9 and TRBJ2-5; TRBD2 might be the D (6 bases). Germline CDR1 reads SGDLS; CDR2 reads YYNGEE. The V and J ends lost 7 bases and 5 bases respectively, with 18 bases between them. The CDR3 loop spans 14 amino acids. The CDR3 region has the DNA TGTGCCAGCGCACCGGCGGGGCGGACGGAGACCCAGTACTTC. Its protein product is CASAPAGRTETQYF.

The chain links TRBV19 to TRBJ2-3; the D gene could be TRBD1 or TRBD2 (5 bases each). V was shortened by 5 bases and J by 4 bases, with 16 bases between the two germline ends. The CDR3 is 15 amino acids. Germline V CDR1 and CDR2: LNHDA, SQIVND (reference sequence). Here the CDR3 DNA reads TGTGCCAGTAGTCCAGGGCCACGGGGTGCAGATACGCAGTATTTT. This gives the protein CASSPGPRGADTQYF. Full variable domain (rest looked up from reference TRBV19 and TRBJ2-3): DGGITQSPKYLFRKEGQNVTLSCEQNLNHDAMYWYRQDPGQGLRLIYYSQIVNDFQKGDIAEGYSVSREKKESFPLTVTSAQKNPTAFYLCASSPGPRGADTQYFGPGTRLTVL.

The rearrangement links TRBV6-1 to TRBJ2-7; D possibly corresponds to TRBD1 (6 bases). Trimming cost V 4 bases and J 3 bases, with 25 bases left between them. The CDR3 length is 18 residues. Germline V CDR1 and CDR2: MNHNS, SASEGT. The CDR3 nucleotides read TGTGCCAGCAGTGTATTCTTTCGGACAGATCCACCGATCTACGAGCAGTACTTC. Translated: CASSVFFRTDPPIYEQYF.

This clone occurred a few times. The rearrangement joins TRBV7-6 to TRBJ2-3, with TRBD1 identical over 8 bases. The V segment lost 2 bases and the J segment 4 bases; nucleotides outside the gene matches: 5. Germline loops: CDR1 SGHVS, CDR2 FNYEAQ. The CDR3 consists of 15 residues. DNA for the CDR3: TGTGCCAGCAGCTTAAGGGCAGGGGGCCCAGATACGCAGTATTTT. Translating it yields CASSLRAGGPDTQYF.

This chain connects TRBV6-5 to TRBJ2-7, with 10 bases fitting TRBD2. The V gene's germline CDR1 is MNHEY and CDR2 SVGAGI. There are 16 residues in the CDR3. The ends lost 3 bases at V and 0 bases at J; junction bases unmatched: 5. The CDR3 sequence: CASSYRGLAASYEQYF. CDR3 DNA sequence: TGTGCCAGCAGTTATCGCGGACTAGCGGCCTCCTACGAGCAGTACTTC.